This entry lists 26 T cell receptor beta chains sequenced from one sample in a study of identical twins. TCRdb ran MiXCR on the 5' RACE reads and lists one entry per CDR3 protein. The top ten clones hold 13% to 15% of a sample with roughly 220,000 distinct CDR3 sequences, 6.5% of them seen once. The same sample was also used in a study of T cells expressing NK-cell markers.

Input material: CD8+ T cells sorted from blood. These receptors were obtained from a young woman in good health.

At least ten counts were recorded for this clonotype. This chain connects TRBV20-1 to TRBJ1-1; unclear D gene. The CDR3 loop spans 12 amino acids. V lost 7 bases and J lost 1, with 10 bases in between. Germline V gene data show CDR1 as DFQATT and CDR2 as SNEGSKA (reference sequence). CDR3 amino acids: CSGALRNTEAFF. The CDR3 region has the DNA TGCAGTGGAGCACTTAGGAACACTGAAGCTTTCTTT.

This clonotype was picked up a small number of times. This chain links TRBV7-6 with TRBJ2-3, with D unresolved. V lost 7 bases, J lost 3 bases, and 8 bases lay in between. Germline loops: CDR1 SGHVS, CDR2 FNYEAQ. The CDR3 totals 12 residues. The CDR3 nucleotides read TGTGCCAGCACCACGGCTACAGATACGCAGTATTTT. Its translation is CASTTATDTQYF.

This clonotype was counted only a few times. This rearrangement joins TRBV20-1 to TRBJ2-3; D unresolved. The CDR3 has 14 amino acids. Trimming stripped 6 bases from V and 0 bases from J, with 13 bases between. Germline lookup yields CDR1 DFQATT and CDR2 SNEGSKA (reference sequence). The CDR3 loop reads CSASTDTSTDTQYF. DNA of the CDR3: TGCAGTGCGTCGACTGACACTAGCACAGATACGCAGTATTTT.

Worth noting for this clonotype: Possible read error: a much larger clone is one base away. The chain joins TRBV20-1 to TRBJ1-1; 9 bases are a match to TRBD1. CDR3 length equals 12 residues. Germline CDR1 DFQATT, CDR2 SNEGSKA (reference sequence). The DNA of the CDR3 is TGCAGTCCTAGAGGACAGGGGTCGGAAGCTTTCTTT. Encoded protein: CSPRGQGSEAFF.

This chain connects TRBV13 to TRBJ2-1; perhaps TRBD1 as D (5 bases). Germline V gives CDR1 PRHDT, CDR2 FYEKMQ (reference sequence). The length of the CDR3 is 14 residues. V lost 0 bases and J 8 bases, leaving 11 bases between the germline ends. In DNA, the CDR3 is TGTGCCAGCAGCTTAGGGCAGGGAACCGATGAGCAGTTCTTC. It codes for CASSLGQGTDEQFF.

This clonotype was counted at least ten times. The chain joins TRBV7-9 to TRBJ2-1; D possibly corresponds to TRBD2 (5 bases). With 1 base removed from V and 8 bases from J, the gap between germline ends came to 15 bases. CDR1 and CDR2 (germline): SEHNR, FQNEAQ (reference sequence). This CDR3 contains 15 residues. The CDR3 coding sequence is TGTGCCAGCAGCTTAGGGTGGGAAGTGAGGGATGAGCAGTTCTTC. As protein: CASSLGWEVRDEQFF.

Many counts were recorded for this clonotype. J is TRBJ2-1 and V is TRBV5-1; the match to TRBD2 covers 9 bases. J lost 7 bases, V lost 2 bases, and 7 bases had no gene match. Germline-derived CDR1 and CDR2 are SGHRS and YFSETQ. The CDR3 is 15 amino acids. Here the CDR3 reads CASSFAGGPPNEQFF. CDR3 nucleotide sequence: TGCGCCAGCAGCTTCGCGGGGGGGCCTCCGAATGAGCAGTTCTTC.

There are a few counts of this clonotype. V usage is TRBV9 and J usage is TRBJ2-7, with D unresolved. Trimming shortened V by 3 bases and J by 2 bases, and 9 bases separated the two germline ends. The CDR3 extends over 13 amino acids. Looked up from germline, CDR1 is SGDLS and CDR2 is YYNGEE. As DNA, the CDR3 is TGTGCCAGCAGCGGTGTGGACCCCTACGAGCAGTACTTC. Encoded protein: CASSGVDPYEQYF.

The CDR3 DNA reads TGCAGTGCCGGGCTGCCAACCAGCGGGAGTACAGATACGCAGTATTTT. Its translation is CSAGLPTSGSTDTQYF. The chain couples TRBV20-1 to TRBJ2-3; TRBD2 aligns across 8 bases. With V trimmed by 6 bases and J by 3 bases, 14 bases remained unmatched. This CDR3 has 16 amino acids. Germline CDR1 and CDR2: DFQATT and SNEGSKA (reference sequence).

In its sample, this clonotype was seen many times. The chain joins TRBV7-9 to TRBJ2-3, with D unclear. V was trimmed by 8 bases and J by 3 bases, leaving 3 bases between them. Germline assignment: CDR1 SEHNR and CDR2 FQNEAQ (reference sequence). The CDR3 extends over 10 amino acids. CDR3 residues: CASVTDTQYF. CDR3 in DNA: TGTGCCAGCGTTACAGATACGCAGTATTTT.

The CDR3 nucleotides read TGTGCCACCAGCACCACGGGCGGGGAGCTGTTTTTT. As protein: CATSTTGGELFF. This chain joins TRBV15 and TRBJ2-2; D gene uncertain. Germline V lookup: CDR1 LNHNV, CDR2 YYDKDF (reference sequence). CDR3 length equals 12 residues. V dropped 4 bases and J dropped 7 bases, with 7 bases sitting between them.

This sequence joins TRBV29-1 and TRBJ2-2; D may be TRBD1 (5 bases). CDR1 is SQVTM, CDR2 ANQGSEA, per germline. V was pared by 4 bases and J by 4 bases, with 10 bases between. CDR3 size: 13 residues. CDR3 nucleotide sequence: TGCAGCGTTGTTTTAAGGGGCACCGGGGAGCTGTTTTTT. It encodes CSVVLRGTGELFF.

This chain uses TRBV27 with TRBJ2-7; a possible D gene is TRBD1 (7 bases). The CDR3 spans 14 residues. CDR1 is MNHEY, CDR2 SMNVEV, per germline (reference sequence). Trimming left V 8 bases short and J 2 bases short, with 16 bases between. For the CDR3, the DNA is TGTGCCAGCGGGCGGGCGGGACAGACCTACGAGCAGTACTTC. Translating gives CASGRAGQTYEQYF.

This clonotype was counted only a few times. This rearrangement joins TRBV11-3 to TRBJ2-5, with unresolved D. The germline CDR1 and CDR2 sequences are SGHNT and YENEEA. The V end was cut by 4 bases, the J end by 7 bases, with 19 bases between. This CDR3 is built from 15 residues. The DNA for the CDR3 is TGTGCCAGCAGCTCCTATCCGGCCGGCTTGGCGACCCAGTACTTC. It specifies CASSSYPAGLATQYF. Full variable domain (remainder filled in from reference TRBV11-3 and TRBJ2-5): EAGVVQSPRYKIIEKKQPVAFWCNPISGHNTLYWYLQNLGQGPELLIRYENEEAVDDSQLPKDRFSAERLKGVDSTLKIQPAELGDSAVYLCASSSYPAGLATQYFGPGTRLLVL.

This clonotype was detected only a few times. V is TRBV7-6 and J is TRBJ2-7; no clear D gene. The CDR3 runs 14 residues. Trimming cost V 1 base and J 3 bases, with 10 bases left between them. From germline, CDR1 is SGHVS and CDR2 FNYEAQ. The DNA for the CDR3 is TGTGCCAGCAGCTTAGGTCCTGCCAGCTACGAGCAGTACTTC. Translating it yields CASSLGPASYEQYF. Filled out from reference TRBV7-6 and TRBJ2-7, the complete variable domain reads GAGVSQSPRYKVTKRGQDVALRCDPISGHVSLYWYRQALGQGPEFLTYFNYEAQQDKSGLPNDRFSAERPEGSISTLTIQRTEQRDSAMYRCASSLGPASYEQYFGPGTRLTVT.

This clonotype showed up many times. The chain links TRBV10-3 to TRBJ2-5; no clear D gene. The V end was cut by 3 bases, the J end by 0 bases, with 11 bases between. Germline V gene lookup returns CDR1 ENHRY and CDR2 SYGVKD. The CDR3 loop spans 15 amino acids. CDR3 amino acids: CAISDRTRHQETQYF. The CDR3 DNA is TGTGCCATCAGTGATAGAACAAGACACCAAGAGACCCAGTACTTC.

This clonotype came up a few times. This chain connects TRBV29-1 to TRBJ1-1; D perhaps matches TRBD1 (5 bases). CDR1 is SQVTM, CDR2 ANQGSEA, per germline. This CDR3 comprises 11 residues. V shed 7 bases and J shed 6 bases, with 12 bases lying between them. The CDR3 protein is CSDSGGAEAFF. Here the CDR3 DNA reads TGCAGCGATTCGGGGGGTGCTGAAGCTTTCTTT.

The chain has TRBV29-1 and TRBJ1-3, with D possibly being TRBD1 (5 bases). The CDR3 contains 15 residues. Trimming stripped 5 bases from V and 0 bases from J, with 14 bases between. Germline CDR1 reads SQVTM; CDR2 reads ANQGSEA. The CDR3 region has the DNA TGCAGCGTTCTAGGGACGGAACACTCTGGAAACACCATATATTTT. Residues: CSVLGTEHSGNTIYF. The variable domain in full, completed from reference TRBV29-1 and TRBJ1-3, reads SAVISQKPSRDICQRGTSLTIQCQVDSQVTMMFWYRQQPGQSLTLIATANQGSEATYESGFVIDKFPISRPNLTFSTLTVSNMSPEDSSIYLCSVLGTEHSGNTIYFGEGSWLTVV.

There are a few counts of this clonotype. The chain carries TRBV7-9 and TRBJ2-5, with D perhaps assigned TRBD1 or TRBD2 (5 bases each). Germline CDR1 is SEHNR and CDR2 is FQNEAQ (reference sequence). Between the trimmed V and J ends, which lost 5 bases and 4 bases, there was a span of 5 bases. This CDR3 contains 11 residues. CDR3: CASSGTETQYF. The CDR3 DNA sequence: TGTGCCAGCAGCGGGACAGAGACCCAGTACTTC. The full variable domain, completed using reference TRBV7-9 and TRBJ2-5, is DTGVSQNPRHKITKRGQNVTFRCDPISEHNRLYWYRQTLGQGPEFLTYFQNEAQLEKSRLLSDRFSAERPKGSFSTLEIQRTEQGDSAMYLCASSGTETQYFGPGTRLLVL.

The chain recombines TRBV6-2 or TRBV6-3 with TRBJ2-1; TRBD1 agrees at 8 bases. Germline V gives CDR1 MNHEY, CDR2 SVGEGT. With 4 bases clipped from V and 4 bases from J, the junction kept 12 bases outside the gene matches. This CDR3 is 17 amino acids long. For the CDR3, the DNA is TGTGCCAGCAGTTCCCCTTTTACGGGACAGGTATACAATGAGCAGTTCTTC. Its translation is CASSSPFTGQVYNEQFF.

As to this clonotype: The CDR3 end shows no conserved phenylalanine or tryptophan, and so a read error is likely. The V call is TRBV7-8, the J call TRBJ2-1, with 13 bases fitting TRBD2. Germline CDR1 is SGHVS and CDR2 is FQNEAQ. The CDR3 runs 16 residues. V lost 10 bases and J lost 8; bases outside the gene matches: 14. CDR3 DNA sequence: TGTGCCACAAACTCCGGGACTAGCGGGGCGGGGGATGAGCAGTTCATC. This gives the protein CATNSGTSGAGDEQFI.

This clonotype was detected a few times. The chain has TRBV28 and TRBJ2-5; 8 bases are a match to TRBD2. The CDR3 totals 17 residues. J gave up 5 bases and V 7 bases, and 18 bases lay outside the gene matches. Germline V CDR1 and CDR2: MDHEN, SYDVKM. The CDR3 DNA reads TGTGCCAGCACCCACAGCCGGGTAGCGGGAAGGGCGGAGACCCAGTACTTC. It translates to CASTHSRVAGRAETQYF. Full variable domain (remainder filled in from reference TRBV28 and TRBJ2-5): DVKVTQSSRYLVKRTGEKVFLECVQDMDHENMFWYRQDPGLGLRLIYFSYDVKMKEKGDIPEGYSVSREKKERFSLILESASTNQTSMYLCASTHSRVAGRAETQYFGPGTRLLVL.

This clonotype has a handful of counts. CDR3 nucleotides: TGTGCCACCAGCTGGACGGTCGCTCCCACCGGGGAGCTGTTTTTT. It encodes CATSWTVAPTGELFF. The rearrangement uses TRBV15 and TRBJ2-2; D remains ambiguous. This CDR3 contains 15 residues. Trimming took 5 bases from V and 4 from J, leaving 14 bases between them. Germline V gene sequence: CDR1 LNHNV, CDR2 YYDKDF (reference sequence).

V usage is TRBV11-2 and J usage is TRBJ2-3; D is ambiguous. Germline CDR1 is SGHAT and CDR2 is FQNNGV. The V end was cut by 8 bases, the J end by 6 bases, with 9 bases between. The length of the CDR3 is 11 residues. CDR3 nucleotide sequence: TGTGCCAGCTACTCAGAGGATACGCAGTATTTT. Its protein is CASYSEDTQYF. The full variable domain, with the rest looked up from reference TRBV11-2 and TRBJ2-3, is EAGVAQSPRYKIIEKRQSVAFWCNPISGHATLYWYQQILGQGPKLLIQFQNNGVVDDSQLPKDRFSAERLKGVDSTLKIQPAKLEDSAVYLCASYSEDTQYFGPGTRLTVL.

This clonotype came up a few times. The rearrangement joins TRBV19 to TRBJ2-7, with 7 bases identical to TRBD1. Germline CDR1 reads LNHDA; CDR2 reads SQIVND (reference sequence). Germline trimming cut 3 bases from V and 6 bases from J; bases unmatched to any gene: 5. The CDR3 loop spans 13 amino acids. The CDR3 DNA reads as TGTGCCAGTAGTATTGTCGGGGACAGCGAGCAGTACTTC. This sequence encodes CASSIVGDSEQYF.

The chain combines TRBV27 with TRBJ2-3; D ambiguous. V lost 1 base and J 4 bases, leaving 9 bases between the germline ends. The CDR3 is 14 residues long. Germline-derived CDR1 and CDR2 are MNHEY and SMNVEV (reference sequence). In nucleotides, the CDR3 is TGTGCCAGCAGTTTATTCCTAGGCGCAGATACGCAGTATTTT. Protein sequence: CASSLFLGADTQYF.